Listed below are T cell receptor beta chains from one sample, sequenced in a study of T-cell reconstitution after alpha-beta-depleted transplantation in children. Using its own MiXCR run on the PCR reads, TCRdb lists one record per CDR3 protein. The repertoire holds just under 350,000 distinct CDR3 sequences, with 15% to 20% as singletons. The material was PBMCs, mostly from graft donor cells, obtained 360 days after TCRalphabeta/CD19-depleted stem cell transplant. These receptor sequences come from a male patient aged 2-15 years who had a stem cell transplant for acute lymphoblastic leukemia, so the T cells may come from the graft donor. CDR3s include the opening cysteine and the closing phenylalanine or tryptophan. A D gene is named only where the DNA matches it firmly. A row's size may be missing; if present it is once, few, many or a size class.

d_call,j_call,v_call,cdr3_length,clone_size,cdr3_nt,cdr3_aa
.,TRBJ2-3,TRBV15,13,.,TGTGCCACCAGCAGAGATCTTAATCCTACGCAGTATTTT,CATSRDLNPTQYF
.,TRBJ2-5,TRBV20-1,14,many,TGCAGTGCCACAAGGTCGGGGTACCAAGAGACCCAGTACTTC,CSATRSGYQETQYF
.,TRBJ2-6,TRBV3-1,18,.,TGTACCAGCAGCCCTAGGACAAGTCCTCGCTCTGGGGCCAACGTCCTGACTTTC,CTSSPRTSPRSGANVLTF
.,TRBJ2-3,TRBV7-2,13,many,TGTGCCAGCAGCCTGGGACTTCCAGATACGCAGTATTTT,CASSLGLPDTQYF
TRBD2,TRBJ2-1,TRBV3-1,18,.,TGTGCCAGCAGCCAAGCGGTCCTTAGCGGGAGCTCCTACAATGAGCAGTTCTTC,CASSQAVLSGSSYNEQFF
.,TRBJ2-2,TRBV11-1,16,.,TGTGCCAGCAGTCCTAACTCAGGACAGCCCACCGGGGAGCTGTTTTTT,CASSPNSGQPTGELFF
TRBD2,TRBJ2-5,TRBV5-1,15,few,TGCGCCAGCAGCTTTTACGGGAGGGCCGACGGGACCCAGTACTTC,CASSFYGRADGTQYF
TRBD2,TRBJ2-7,TRBV20-1,15,.,TGCAGTGCTACCGGGACTAGCGGGAGGGTGAACGAGCAGTACTTC,CSATGTSGRVNEQYF
TRBD2,TRBJ2-2,TRBV4-3,15,many,TGCGCCAGCAGCCGACGGGAGGCGAACACCGGGGAGCTGTTTTTT,CASSRREANTGELFF
.,TRBJ2-5,TRBV28,15,.,TGTGCCAGCAGTTCAGCGGCCGCAGGTAAAGAGACCCAGTACTTC,CASSSAAAGKETQYF
.,TRBJ2-1,TRBV12-3/TRBV12-4,17,.,TGTGCCAGCAGTTTAGCGCTAAATTATGTAGTCGGGAAAGGGCAGTTCTTC,CASSLALNYVVGKGQFF
.,TRBJ1-1,TRBV20-1,14,few,TGCAGTGCTAGCCCACCAACAACGAACACTGAAGCTTTCTTT,CSASPPTTNTEAFF
TRBD2,TRBJ2-2,TRBV6-1,14,.,TGTGCCAGCCGAGGACTAGCTCTAACCGGGGAGCTGTTTTTT,CASRGLALTGELFF
.,TRBJ2-1,TRBV29-1,14,few,TGCAGCGTTGAGGGAGCAGGAATGGATAATGAGCAGTTCTTC,CSVEGAGMDNEQFF
.,TRBJ1-1,TRBV3-1,14,.,TGTGCCAGCAGCCTCACGGACAGATCAACTGAAGCTTTCTTT,CASSLTDRSTEAFF
TRBD1,TRBJ1-6,TRBV10-3,14,.,TGTGCCACCTCGGGACAGGGCTGGAATTCACCCCTCCACTTT,CATSGQGWNSPLHF
.,TRBJ1-2,TRBV5-6,15,few,TGTGCCAGCAGCTGGGTGGACGCTAGGAACTATGGCTACACCTTC,CASSWVDARNYGYTF
TRBD2,TRBJ2-2,TRBV4-2,16,.,TGTGCCAGCAGTCTTACGACTAGCGGGGGCACCGGGGAGCTGTTTTTT,CASSLTTSGGTGELFF
.,TRBJ2-7,TRBV6-2/TRBV6-3,13,few,TGTGCCAGCAGTTACTGGGTAGCCTACGAGCAGTACTTC,CASSYWVAYEQYF
TRBD2,TRBJ2-1,TRBV28,13,many,TGTGCCTCCAGACTAGCGGGAGGCAATGAGCAGTTCTTC,CASRLAGGNEQFF
.,TRBJ2-7,TRBV2,16,.,TGTGCCAGCATTCCGGGACACAACATTGGGAAGTACGAGCAGTACTTC,CASIPGHNIGKYEQYF
.,TRBJ1-3,TRBV29-1,14,.,TGCAGCGTTGGGGGGGGTCTCTCTGGAAACACCATATATTTT,CSVGGGLSGNTIYF
TRBD2,TRBJ2-1,TRBV5-1,14,few,TGCGCCAGCAGCTTACCGGGAGGGCCTCGAGAGCAGTTCTTC,CASSLPGGPREQFF
.,TRBJ2-4,TRBV9,16,.,TGTGCCAGCAGCGTAGAGGGGGGAGGCGCCAAAAACATTCAGTACTTC,CASSVEGGGAKNIQYF
TRBD2,TRBJ2-1,TRBV2,19,few,TGTGCCAGCCCGAAGACCCCGGGACTAGCGGGAGGGACCTACAATGAGCAGTTCTTC,CASPKTPGLAGGTYNEQFF
.,TRBJ2-2,TRBV20-1,12,many,TGCAGTGCTGGAGGAGGAACCGGGGAGCTGTTTTTT,CSAGGGTGELFF
TRBD1,TRBJ1-1,TRBV4-3,18,few,TGCGCCAGCAGCCAAAAGGACAGGGGGCTTCACCTTTACACTGAAGCTTTCTTT,CASSQKDRGLHLYTEAFF
.,TRBJ2-5,TRBV9,15,few,TGTGCCAGCAGCGTAAACGGGATGACACAAGAGACCCAGTACTTC,CASSVNGMTQETQYF
.,TRBJ2-3,TRBV5-1,14,many,TGCGCCAGCAGCTTGGTTTGGGGCACAGATACGCAGTATTTT,CASSLVWGTDTQYF
TRBD2,TRBJ2-5,TRBV20-1,13,few,TGCAGTGCTAGGGTCGGGACTAGAGAGACCCAGTACTTC,CSARVGTRETQYF
.,TRBJ2-1,TRBV4-1,13,few,TGCGCCAGCAGCCCTTCCGGGGCGCGTGGGCAGTTCTTC,CASSPSGARGQFF
.,TRBJ1-1,TRBV5-1,15,.,TGCGCCAGCACTACCGGCTGGCAGATGACCACTGAAGCTTTCTTT,CASTTGWQMTTEAFF
TRBD1,TRBJ2-2,TRBV2,15,.,TGTGCCAGCAGTACTCACGACAGGGGTTCCGGGGAGCTGTTTTTT,CASSTHDRGSGELFF
TRBD2,TRBJ2-2,TRBV2,18,few,TGTGCCAGCAATCTGGGACTAGCGGGAGGAGCGAACACCGGGGAGCTGTTTTTT,CASNLGLAGGANTGELFF
.,TRBJ2-7,TRBV5-1,13,many,TGCGCCAGCAGCTTGGAGGACCCATACGAGCAGTACTTC,CASSLEDPYEQYF
TRBD2,TRBJ2-5,TRBV4-3,17,.,TGCGCCAGCAGCCAAGAGCCAGCGGGAGCAGGAAGGGAGACCCAGTACTTC,CASSQEPAGAGRETQYF
TRBD1,TRBJ1-5,TRBV20-1,13,few,TGCAGTGCCTGCAGGGACAGGGATCAGCCCCAGCATTTT,CSACRDRDQPQHF